This passage covers 7 T cell receptor beta chains from one sample sequenced in a study of blood T cell repertoires in COVID-19. This table comes from immunoSEQ multiplex PCR, and its TCRdb copy is limited to in-frame clones, with some not included. The table has 86,000 or so clones, about nine tenths seen once. Material for sequencing was peripheral blood. The receptor set was obtained from a woman aged 50 to 65 in a cohort sampled during active COVID-19.

The chain recombines TRBV19 with TRBJ1-5; 7 bases agree with TRBD1. This CDR3 is built from 16 residues. V shed 1 base and J 6 bases; nucleotides not matched to a gene: 9. Germline CDR1 and CDR2: LNHDA and SQIVND (reference sequence). For the CDR3, the DNA is TGTGCCAGTAGTATAGTAAAAGGGGGCGGAAGTCAGCCCCAGCATTTT. Amino acid sequence: CASSIVKGGGSQPQHF.

The rearrangement uses TRBV6-4 and TRBJ2-3, with 10 bases fitting TRBD2. CDR3 length equals 21 residues. V was clipped by 2 bases and J by 3 bases; unmatched bases: 20. Looked up from germline, CDR1 is MRHNA and CDR2 is SNTAGT. The CDR3 DNA follows: TGTGCCAGCAGTGACACTTCTATGGGGAGCGGGGGGGCCGGCAGGACAGATACGCAGTATTTT. Translation gives CASSDTSMGSGGAGRTDTQYF.

The chain uses TRBV11-2 and TRBJ1-6, with D perhaps matching TRBD1 (6 bases). V lost 5 bases to trimming and J lost 2 bases, with 13 bases between them. The CDR3 covers 16 residues. The germline gives CDR1 SGHAT, CDR2 FQNNGV. CDR3 in amino acids: CASSRTGQPYNSPLHF. CDR3 nucleotide sequence: TGTGCCAGCAGCAGAACCGGACAGCCCTATAATTCACCCCTCCACTTT.

In its sample, this clone was seen once. This sequence joins TRBV10-3 and TRBJ1-2; 10 nucleotides line up with TRBD1. The V gene end was trimmed by 8 bases and the J gene end by 4 bases; junction bases not matched to a gene: 7. This CDR3 has 14 residues. Germline assignment: CDR1 ENHRY and CDR2 SYGVKD. The CDR3 loop reads CAIGGGQGSYGYTF. CDR3 DNA: TGTGCCATCGGGGGGGGACAGGGGAGCTATGGCTACACCTTC.

CDR3 nucleotide sequence: TGTGCCAGCAGTTTATATGTGGGAAATACAGGCCCCGAGCAGTACTTC. Amino acid sequence: CASSLYVGNTGPEQYF. This chain joins TRBV28 and TRBJ2-7, with D possibly matching TRBD1 (5 bases). V lost 1 base and J 6 bases, leaving 19 bases between the germline ends. Germline CDR1 is MDHEN and CDR2 is SYDVKM. The CDR3 is made up of 16 amino acids.

The chain carries TRBV5-4 and TRBJ2-4, with D hard to call. CDR1 and CDR2 (germline): SGHNT, YYREEE (reference sequence). This CDR3 spans 14 amino acids. V was clipped by 2 bases and J by 0 bases, with 6 bases between them. CDR3 in amino acids: CASSFRGAKNIQYF. Here the CDR3 DNA reads TGTGCCAGCAGCTTCAGAGGAGCCAAAAACATTCAGTACTTC.

J is TRBJ2-1 and V is TRBV5-1; D gene ambiguous. Trimming left V 7 bases short and J 0 bases short, with 8 bases between. From germline, CDR1 is SGHRS and CDR2 YFSETQ. The CDR3 contains 13 residues. The CDR3: CASGSGSYNEQFF. The CDR3 DNA reads as TGCGCCAGCGGATCAGGCTCCTACAATGAGCAGTTCTTC.